This T cell receptor beta chain came from a study of OX40 agonist ivuxolimab in advanced cancers. CDR3 length: 14 residues. V lost 1 base to trimming and J lost 0 bases, with 7 bases between them. Germline CDR1 and CDR2: SGHNT and YYREEE (reference sequence). Only a few counts were recorded for this clone. The protocol was immunoSEQ multiplex PCR, while the TCRdb copy is restricted to in-frame clones and leaves out a portion. The data contain around 40,000 clones, roughly 83% of them singletons. This TCR was recovered from an adult with an advanced solid tumor such as melanoma, head and neck, liver or kidney cancer. This sample comprised CD4+ or CD8+ T cells sorted from blood, obtained in a trial of the OX40 agonist ivuxolimab. This sequence joins TRBV5-4 and TRBJ1-1; no reliable D call. In DNA form, the CDR3 reads TGTGCCAGCAGCTTGACGGTTATGAACACTGAAGCTTTCTTT. Encoded protein: CASSLTVMNTEAFF.